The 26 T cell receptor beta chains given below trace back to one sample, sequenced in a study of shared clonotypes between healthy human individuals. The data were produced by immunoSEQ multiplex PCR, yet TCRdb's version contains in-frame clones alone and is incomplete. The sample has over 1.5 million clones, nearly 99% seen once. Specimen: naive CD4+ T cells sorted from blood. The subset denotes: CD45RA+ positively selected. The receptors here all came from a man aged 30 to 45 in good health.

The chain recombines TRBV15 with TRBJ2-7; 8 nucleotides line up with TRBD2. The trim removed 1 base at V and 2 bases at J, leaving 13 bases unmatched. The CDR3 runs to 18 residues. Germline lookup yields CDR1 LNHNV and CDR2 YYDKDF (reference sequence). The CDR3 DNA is TGTGCCACCAGCAGAGGGCCCATGGTTAGCGGGGCTACCTACGAGCAGTACTTC. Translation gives CATSRGPMVSGATYEQYF.

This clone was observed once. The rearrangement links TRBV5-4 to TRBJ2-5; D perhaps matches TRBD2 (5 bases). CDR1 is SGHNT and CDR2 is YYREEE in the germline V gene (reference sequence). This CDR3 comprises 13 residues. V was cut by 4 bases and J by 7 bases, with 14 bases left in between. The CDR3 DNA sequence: TGTGCCAGCAGCCAAGACGTGAGGGTGACCCAGTACTTC. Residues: CASSQDVRVTQYF.

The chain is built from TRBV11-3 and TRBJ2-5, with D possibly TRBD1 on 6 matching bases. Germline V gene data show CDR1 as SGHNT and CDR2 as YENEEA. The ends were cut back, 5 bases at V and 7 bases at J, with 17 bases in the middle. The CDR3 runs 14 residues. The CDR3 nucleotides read TGTGCCAGCAGCCCGGGACAACACGGCGGGACCCAGTACTTC. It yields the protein CASSPGQHGGTQYF.

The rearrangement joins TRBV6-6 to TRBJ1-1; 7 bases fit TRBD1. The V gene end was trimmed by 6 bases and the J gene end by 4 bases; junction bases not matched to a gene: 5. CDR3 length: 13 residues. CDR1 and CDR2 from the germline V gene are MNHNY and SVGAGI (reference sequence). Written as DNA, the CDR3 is TGTGCCAGCAGGGCAGGGGGACTCACTGAAGCTTTCTTT. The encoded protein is CASRAGGLTEAFF.

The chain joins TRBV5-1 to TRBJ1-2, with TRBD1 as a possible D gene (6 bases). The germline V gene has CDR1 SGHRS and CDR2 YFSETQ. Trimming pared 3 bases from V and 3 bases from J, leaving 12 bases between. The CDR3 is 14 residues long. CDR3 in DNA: TGCGCCAGCAGCTGGGCAGGGGAGGACTATGGCTACACCTTC. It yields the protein CASSWAGEDYGYTF.

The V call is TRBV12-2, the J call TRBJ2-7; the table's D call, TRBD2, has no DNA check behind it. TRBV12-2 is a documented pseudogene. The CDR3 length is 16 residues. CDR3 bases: TGTGCAAGTCGCTTAGCGACTAGCGGGACCACCTACGAGCAGTACTTC. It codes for CASRLATSGTTYEQYF.

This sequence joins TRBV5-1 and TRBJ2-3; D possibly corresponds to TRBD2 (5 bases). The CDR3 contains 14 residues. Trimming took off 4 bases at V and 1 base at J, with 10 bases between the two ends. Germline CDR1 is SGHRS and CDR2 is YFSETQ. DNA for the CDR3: TGCGCCAGCAGCCCCGGAGCGGGCACAGATACGCAGTATTTT. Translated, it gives CASSPGAGTDTQYF.

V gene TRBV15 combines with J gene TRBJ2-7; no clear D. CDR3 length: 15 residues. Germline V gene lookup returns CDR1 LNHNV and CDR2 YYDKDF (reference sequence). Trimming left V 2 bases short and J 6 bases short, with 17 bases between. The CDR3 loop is CATSRHSSSPGEQYF. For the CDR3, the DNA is TGTGCCACCAGCAGACATTCAAGTAGCCCGGGCGAGCAGTACTTC.

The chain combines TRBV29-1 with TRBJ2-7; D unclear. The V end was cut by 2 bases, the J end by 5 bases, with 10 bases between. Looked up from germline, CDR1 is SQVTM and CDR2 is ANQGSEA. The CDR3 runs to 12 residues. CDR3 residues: CSVERTNHEQYF. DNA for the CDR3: TGCAGCGTTGAACGTACCAACCACGAGCAGTACTTC.

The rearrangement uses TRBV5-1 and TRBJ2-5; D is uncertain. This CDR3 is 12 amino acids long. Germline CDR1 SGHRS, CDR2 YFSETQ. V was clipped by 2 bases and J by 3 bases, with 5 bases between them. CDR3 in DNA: TGCGCCAGCAGCTTCCCGGAAGAGACCCAGTACTTC. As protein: CASSFPEETQYF.

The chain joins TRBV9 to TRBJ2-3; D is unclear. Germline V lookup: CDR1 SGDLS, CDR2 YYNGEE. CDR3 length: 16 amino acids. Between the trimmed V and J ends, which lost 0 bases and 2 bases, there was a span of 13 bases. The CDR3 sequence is CASSVAGPSLTDTQYF. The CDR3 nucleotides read TGTGCCAGCAGCGTAGCCGGGCCCTCCCTCACAGATACGCAGTATTTT.

CDR3 residues: CASSFGFPGSGSYNEQFF. CDR3 nucleotide sequence: TGTGCCAGCAGCTTTGGATTCCCGGGTAGCGGATCCTACAATGAGCAGTTCTTC. The chain is built from TRBV5-4 and TRBJ2-1; a weak D match, TRBD2 (6 bases). The ends were cut back, 2 bases at V and 1 base at J, with 19 bases in the middle. The CDR3 spans 18 residues. Germline V gives CDR1 SGHNT, CDR2 YYREEE (reference sequence). The whole variable domain, filled in from reference TRBV5-4 and TRBJ2-1, reads ETGVTQSPTHLIKTRGQQVTLRCSSQSGHNTVSWYQQALGQGPQFIFQYYREEENGRGNFPPRFSGLQFPNYSSELNVNALELDDSALYLCASSFGFPGSGSYNEQFFGPGTRLTVL.

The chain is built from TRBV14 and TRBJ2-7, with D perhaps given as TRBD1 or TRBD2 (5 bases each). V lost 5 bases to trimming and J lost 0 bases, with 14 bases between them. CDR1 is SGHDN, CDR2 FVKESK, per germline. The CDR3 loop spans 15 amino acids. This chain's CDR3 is CASSSAGTVSYEQYF. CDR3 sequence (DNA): TGTGCCAGCAGCAGCGCCGGGACGGTCTCCTACGAGCAGTACTTC.

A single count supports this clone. CDR3 sequence (DNA): TGTGCCAGCAGCTTCCAACAAACTAGCGTACACAATGAGCAGTTCTTC. Encoded protein: CASSFQQTSVHNEQFF. The chain is built from TRBV11-2 and TRBJ2-1; 7 nucleotides line up with TRBD2. In germline, CDR1 is SGHAT, CDR2 FQNNGV. This CDR3 is 16 amino acids long. The J segment lost 5 bases and the V segment lost 3 bases, leaving 10 bases of the junction unmatched.

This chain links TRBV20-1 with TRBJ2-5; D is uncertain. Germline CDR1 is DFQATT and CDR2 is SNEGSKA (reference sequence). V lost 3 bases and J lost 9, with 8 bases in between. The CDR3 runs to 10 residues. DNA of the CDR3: TGCAGTGCTAGTTTCGGCGCCCAGTACTTC. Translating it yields CSASFGAQYF.

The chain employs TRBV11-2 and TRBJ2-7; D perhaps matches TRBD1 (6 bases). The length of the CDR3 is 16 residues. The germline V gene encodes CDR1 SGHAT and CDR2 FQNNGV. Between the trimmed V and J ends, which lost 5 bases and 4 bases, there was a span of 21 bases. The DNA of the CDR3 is TGTGCCAGCAGCCCTCAGTCCCCAGGGGTACCTTACGAGCAGTACTTC. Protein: CASSPQSPGVPYEQYF.

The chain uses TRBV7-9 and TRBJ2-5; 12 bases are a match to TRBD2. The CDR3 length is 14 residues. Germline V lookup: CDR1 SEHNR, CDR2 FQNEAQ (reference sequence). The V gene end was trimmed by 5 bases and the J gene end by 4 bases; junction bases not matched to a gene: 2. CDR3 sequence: CASSRTSGTETQYF. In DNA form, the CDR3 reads TGTGCCAGCAGCAGGACTAGCGGGACAGAGACCCAGTACTTC.

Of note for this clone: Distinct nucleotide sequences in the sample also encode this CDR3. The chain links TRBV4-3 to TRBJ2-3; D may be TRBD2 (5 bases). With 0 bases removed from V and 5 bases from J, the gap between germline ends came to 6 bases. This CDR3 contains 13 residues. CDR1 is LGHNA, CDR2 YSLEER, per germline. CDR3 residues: CASSQDGGDTQYF. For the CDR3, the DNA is TGCGCCAGCAGCCAAGATGGAGGAGATACGCAGTATTTT.

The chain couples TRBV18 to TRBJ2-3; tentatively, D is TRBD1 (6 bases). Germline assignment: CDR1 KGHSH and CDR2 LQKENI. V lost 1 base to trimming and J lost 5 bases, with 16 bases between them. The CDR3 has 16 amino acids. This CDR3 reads CASSPLVSAQGDTQYF. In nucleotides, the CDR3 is TGTGCCAGCTCACCACTCGTTTCAGCACAGGGAGATACGCAGTATTTT. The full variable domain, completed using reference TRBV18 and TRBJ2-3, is NAGVMQNPRHLVRRRGQEARLRCSPMKGHSHVYWYRQLPEEGLKFMVYLQKENIIDESGMPKERFSAEFPKEGPSILRIQQVVRGDSAAYFCASSPLVSAQGDTQYFGPGTRLTVL.

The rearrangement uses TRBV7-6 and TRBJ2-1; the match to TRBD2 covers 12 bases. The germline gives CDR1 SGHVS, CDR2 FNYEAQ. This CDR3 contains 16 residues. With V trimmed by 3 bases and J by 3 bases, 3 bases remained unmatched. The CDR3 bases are TGTGCCAGCAGCTTCTGGACTAGCGGGAACTACAATGAGCAGTTCTTC. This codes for CASSFWTSGNYNEQFF.

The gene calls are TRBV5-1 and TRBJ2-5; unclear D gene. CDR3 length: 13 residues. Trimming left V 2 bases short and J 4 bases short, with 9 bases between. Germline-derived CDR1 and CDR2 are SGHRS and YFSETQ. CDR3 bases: TGCGCCAGCAGCTTCTCACCGGCAGAGACCCAGTACTTC. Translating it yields CASSFSPAETQYF.

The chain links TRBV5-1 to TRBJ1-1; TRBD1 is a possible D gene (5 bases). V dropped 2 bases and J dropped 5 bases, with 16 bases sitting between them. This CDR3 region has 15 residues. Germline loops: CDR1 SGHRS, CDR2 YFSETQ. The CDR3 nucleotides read TGCGCCAGCAGCTTTATGGTGCAGGGAGAAACTGAAGCTTTCTTT. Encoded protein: CASSFMVQGETEAFF. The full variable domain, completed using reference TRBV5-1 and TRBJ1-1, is KAGVTQTPRYLIKTRGQQVTLSCSPISGHRSVSWYQQTPGQGLQFLFEYFSETQRNKGNFPGRFSGRQFSNSRSEMNVSTLELGDSALYLCASSFMVQGETEAFFGQGTRLTVV.

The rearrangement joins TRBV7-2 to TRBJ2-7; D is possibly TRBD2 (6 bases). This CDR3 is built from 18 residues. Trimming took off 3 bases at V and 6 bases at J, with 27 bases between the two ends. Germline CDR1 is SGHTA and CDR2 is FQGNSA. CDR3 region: CASSFVKDRVRGGSEQYF. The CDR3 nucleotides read TGTGCCAGCAGCTTCGTCAAGGATCGCGTCCGTGGGGGGAGCGAGCAGTACTTC.

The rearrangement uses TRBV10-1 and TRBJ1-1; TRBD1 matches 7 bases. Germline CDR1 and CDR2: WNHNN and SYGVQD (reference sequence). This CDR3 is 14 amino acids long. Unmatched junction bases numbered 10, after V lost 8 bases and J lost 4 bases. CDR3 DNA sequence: TGCGCCAGCCGATCAGGGGGTATGGGCACTGAAGCTTTCTTT. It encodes CASRSGGMGTEAFF.

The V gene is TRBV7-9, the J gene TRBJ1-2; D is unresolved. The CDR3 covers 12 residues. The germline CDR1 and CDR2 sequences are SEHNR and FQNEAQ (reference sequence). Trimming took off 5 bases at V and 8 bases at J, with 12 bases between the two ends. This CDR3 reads CASSHQIHGYTF. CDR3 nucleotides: TGTGCCAGCAGCCACCAAATACACGGCTACACCTTC.

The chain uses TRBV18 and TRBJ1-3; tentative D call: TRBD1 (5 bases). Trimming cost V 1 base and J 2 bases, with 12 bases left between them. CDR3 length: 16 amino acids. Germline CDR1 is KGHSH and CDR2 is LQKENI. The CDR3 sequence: CASSPLSTGPGNTIYF. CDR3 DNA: TGTGCCAGCTCACCACTTTCTACAGGTCCTGGAAACACCATATATTTT.